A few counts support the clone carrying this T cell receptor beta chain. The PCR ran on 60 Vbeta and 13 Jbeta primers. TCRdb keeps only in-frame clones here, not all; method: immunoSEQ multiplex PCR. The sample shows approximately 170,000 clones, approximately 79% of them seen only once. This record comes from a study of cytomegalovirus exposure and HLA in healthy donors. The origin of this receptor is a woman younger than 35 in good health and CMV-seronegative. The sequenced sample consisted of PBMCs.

The CDR3 sequence is CASSLSRGSGELFF. The CDR3 DNA reads TGTGCCAGCAGTTTATCCCGGGGGTCCGGGGAGCTGTTTTTT. The V gene is TRBV27, the J gene TRBJ2-2, with D possibly being TRBD2 (6 bases). V gave up 0 bases and J gave up 6 bases, with 8 bases separating them. Per the germline V gene, CDR1 is MNHEY and CDR2 is SMNVEV (reference sequence). The CDR3 length is 14 residues.